The 27 T cell receptor beta chains reported below all come from one sample, sequenced in a study of chronic HIV infection and antiretroviral therapy. In TCRdb, the 5' RACE reads were re-called with MiXCR into one record per CDR3 protein. The table includes roughly 39,000 distinct CDR3 sequences, roughly 8% detected once. The sequencing sample was made of peripheral blood. The receptors originated from an adult who had HIV and had not received antiretroviral therapy, or was an uninfected healthy control (not recorded which).

J is TRBJ2-3 and V is TRBV10-3; 9 bases map to TRBD2. CDR3 length: 15 residues. The trim removed 10 bases at V and 3 bases at J, leaving 11 bases unmatched. Germline loops: CDR1 ENHRY, CDR2 SYGVKD. CDR3 sequence: CATMIGGLATDTQYF. The CDR3 DNA reads as TGTGCCACCATGATCGGGGGACTAGCAACAGATACGCAGTATTTT.

Ten or more counts support this clonotype. The chain is built from TRBV5-1 and TRBJ2-1; 11 bases agree with TRBD2. V trimming: 0 bases; J trimming: 5 bases; junction bases outside the gene matches: 1. CDR3 length: 15 amino acids. The V gene's germline CDR1 is SGHRS and CDR2 YFSETQ. The CDR3 reads CASSLVAGGHNEQFF. Here the CDR3 DNA reads TGCGCCAGCAGCTTGGTAGCGGGAGGGCACAATGAGCAGTTCTTC. Combining the CDR3 with reference TRBV5-1 and TRBJ2-1 gives the whole variable domain KAGVTQTPRYLIKTRGQQVTLSCSPISGHRSVSWYQQTPGQGLQFLFEYFSETQRNKGNFPGRFSGRQFSNSRSEMNVSTLELGDSALYLCASSLVAGGHNEQFFGPGTRLTVL.

This clonotype was observed a handful of times. V gene TRBV20-1 combines with J gene TRBJ1-1, with 7 nucleotides matching TRBD1. V was clipped by 6 bases and J by 12 bases; unmatched bases: 16. The CDR3 covers 13 residues. In germline, CDR1 is DFQATT, CDR2 SNEGSKA (reference sequence). The CDR3 region is CSAPSGTDGRTFF. The CDR3 coding sequence is TGCAGTGCACCAAGCGGGACAGACGGTCGAACTTTCTTT.

This clonotype was counted at least ten times. V and J are TRBV6-5 and TRBJ1-4; D gene ambiguous. The CDR3 has 15 residues. V gave up 4 bases and J gave up 0 bases, with 9 bases separating them. CDR1 is MNHEY and CDR2 is SVGAGI in the germline V gene. In DNA form, the CDR3 reads TGTGCCAGCAGTTTAGGAACGACAACTAATGAAAAACTGTTTTTT. This translates into CASSLGTTTNEKLFF.

This clonotype has at least ten counts. The chain uses TRBV5-4 and TRBJ2-3; 7 bases are shared with TRBD1. Germline CDR1 SGHNT, CDR2 YYREEE (reference sequence). This CDR3 has 15 residues. Trimming took 5 bases from V and 0 from J; bases not matched to a gene: 6. The CDR3 loop is CASSFGQESTDTQYF. The CDR3 DNA reads as TGTGCCAGCAGTTTCGGACAGGAGAGCACAGATACGCAGTATTTT.

This clonotype was seen many times. The chain combines TRBV6-1 with TRBJ2-7; D is tentatively TRBD1 or TRBD2 (5 bases each). V lost 5 bases, J lost 3 bases, and 14 bases lay in between. The germline V gene encodes CDR1 MNHNS and CDR2 SASEGT. There are 14 residues in the CDR3. Here the CDR3 DNA reads TGTGCCAGCAGTTCCGGGACGGTATACTACGAGCAGTACTTC. It codes for CASSSGTVYYEQYF.

This clonotype showed up many times. This chain connects TRBV28 to TRBJ2-5; possible D gene TRBD1, 7 bases. This CDR3 region has 17 residues. Germline CDR1 and CDR2: MDHEN and SYDVKM. The V end lost 4 bases, the J end lost 5 bases, and 23 bases lay between the germline ends. The CDR3 spells CASSSTARQGGFETQYF. CDR3 nucleotide sequence: TGTGCCAGCAGTTCCACGGCCAGGCAGGGGGGCTTCGAGACCCAGTACTTC. The full variable domain, in which reference TRBV28 and TRBJ2-5 provide the parts outside the CDR3, is DVKVTQSSRYLVKRTGEKVFLECVQDMDHENMFWYRQDPGLGLRLIYFSYDVKMKEKGDIPEGYSVSREKKERFSLILESASTNQTSMYLCASSSTARQGGFETQYFGPGTRLLVL.

This clonotype was seen ten or more times. The chain couples TRBV4-3 to TRBJ2-1; 12 nucleotides agree with TRBD2. Unmatched junction bases numbered 11, after V lost 4 bases and J lost 7 bases. This CDR3 spans 17 amino acids. The V gene's germline CDR1 is LGHNA and CDR2 YSLEER. The CDR3 here is CASSRGLAGGPGNEQFF. DNA of the CDR3: TGCGCCAGCAGCCGGGGGCTAGCGGGAGGGCCGGGGAATGAGCAGTTCTTC.

This clonotype appeared a few times. J is TRBJ1-1 and V is TRBV28; D might be TRBD1 (5 bases). V was cut by 2 bases and J by 4 bases, with 14 bases left in between. The CDR3 is 15 amino acids. CDR1 is MDHEN and CDR2 is SYDVKM in the germline V gene. Written as DNA, the CDR3 is TGTGCCAGCAGTTTAATCAGGGAGGATGGCACTGAAGCTTTCTTT. Its protein is CASSLIREDGTEAFF.

This clonotype was recorded many times. The chain carries TRBV7-2 and TRBJ1-2; 8 bases align to TRBD1. V was clipped by 5 bases and J by 4 bases; unmatched bases: 3. The CDR3 sequence is 13 residues long. Germline-derived CDR1 and CDR2 are SGHTA and FQGNSA. CDR3: CASSPGQGYGYTF. The DNA for the CDR3 is TGTGCCAGCAGCCCAGGACAGGGCTATGGCTACACCTTC.

This clonotype was counted between two and nine times. The chain combines TRBV20-1 with TRBJ1-1, with D possibly matching TRBD1 (5 bases). Germline assignment: CDR1 DFQATT and CDR2 SNEGSKA (reference sequence). There are 14 residues in the CDR3. With 3 bases removed from V and 1 base from J, the gap between germline ends came to 12 bases. In DNA form, the CDR3 reads TGCAGTGCTAGGGGGGGTCTAAGGAACACTGAAGCTTTCTTT. This sequence encodes CSARGGLRNTEAFF.

This clonotype was seen more than once but under ten times. This chain uses TRBV2 with TRBJ2-7; D unclear. V shed 8 bases and J shed 6 bases, with 17 bases lying between them. Germline CDR1 reads SNHLY; CDR2 reads FYNNEI. The CDR3 extends over 13 amino acids. CDR3 sequence reads: CASVPWTGIEQYF. The CDR3 DNA sequence: TGTGCCAGCGTGCCCTGGACCGGAATCGAGCAGTACTTC.

This clonotype came up a few times. The chain uses TRBV6-1 and TRBJ1-2; no firm D call. The CDR3 loop spans 13 amino acids. Looked up from germline, CDR1 is MNHNS and CDR2 is SASEGT. The V end lost 7 bases, the J end lost 0 bases, and 9 bases lay between the germline ends. For the CDR3, the DNA is TGTGCCAGCATAGCGCAGGCTAACTATGGCTACACCTTC. This translates into CASIAQANYGYTF.

This CDR3 reads CASSSPGDTEAFF. CDR3 coding DNA: TGTGCCAGCAGTTCGCCGGGAGACACTGAAGCTTTCTTT. The chain combines TRBV28 with TRBJ1-1; D is uncertain. The germline V gene has CDR1 MDHEN and CDR2 SYDVKM. This CDR3 region has 13 residues. V was cut by 4 bases and J by 3 bases, with 9 bases left in between.

V and J are TRBV7-9 and TRBJ1-1, with TRBD1 matching 8 bases. V lost 4 bases and J lost 1; bases outside the gene matches: 8. This CDR3 spans 16 amino acids. Per the germline V gene, CDR1 is SEHNR and CDR2 is FQNEAQ (reference sequence). CDR3 nucleotides: TGTGCCAGCAGCTCCTCAGGGGGCAGGTGGAACACTGAAGCTTTCTTT. Protein product: CASSSSGGRWNTEAFF.

This clonotype was seen ten or more times. This chain connects TRBV4-1 to TRBJ2-7; tentative D call: TRBD2 (5 bases). This CDR3 comprises 16 residues. V was cut by 0 bases and J by 0 bases, with 12 bases left in between. Germline lookup yields CDR1 MGHRA and CDR2 YSYEKL. In DNA, the CDR3 is TGCGCCAGCAGCCAAGACAGCCGGAGGAGCTCCTACGAGCAGTACTTC. This translates into CASSQDSRRSSYEQYF.

As regards this clonotype: This may come from a read error, since a much larger clone is one base off. The gene calls are TRBV5-1 and TRBJ2-5, with D uncertain. The CDR3 sequence is 11 residues long. Trimming left V 3 bases short and J 3 bases short, with 3 bases between. Germline CDR1 is SGHRS and CDR2 is YFSETQ. The chain's CDR3 is CASSWEETQYF. The CDR3 nucleotides are TGCGCCAGCAGCTGGGAAGAGACCCAGTACTTC.

This clonotype came up a few times. This chain uses TRBV2 with TRBJ2-6; D ambiguous. CDR1 is SNHLY and CDR2 is FYNNEI in the germline V gene. The CDR3 is 15 amino acids. The V and J ends lost 4 bases and 5 bases respectively, with 12 bases between them. The CDR3 bases are TGTGCCAGCAGTGCCGAGTTCAAAAGGGCCAACGTCCTGACTTTC. Its translation is CASSAEFKRANVLTF.

Notes on this clonotype: Relative to the germline gene, one junction end is altered; a read error may explain this. CDR3 in amino acids: CASSFWRVPETFF. The DNA of the CDR3 is TGTGCCAGCAGCTTTTGGAGGGTCCCTGAAACTTTCTTT. The chain joins TRBV5-6 to TRBJ1-1; D is ambiguous. This CDR3 comprises 13 residues. Germline V gives CDR1 SGHDT, CDR2 YYEEEE.

This clonotype came up many times. The CDR3 region has the DNA TGCGCCAGCAGCCCTACCCCTAGCGGCTCGAACACCGGGGAGCTGTTTTTT. This translates into CASSPTPSGSNTGELFF. V and J are TRBV4-3 and TRBJ2-2, with 7 positions matching TRBD2. V dropped 4 bases and J dropped 0; count of bases not matched to a gene: 8. Germline V gives CDR1 LGHNA, CDR2 YSLEER. CDR3 length: 17 amino acids.

This clonotype occurred a few times. This chain connects TRBV2 to TRBJ2-3; 7 bases match TRBD2. CDR3 length: 13 residues. Unmatched junction bases numbered 3, after V lost 7 bases and J lost 2 bases. Germline CDR1 is SNHLY and CDR2 is FYNNEI. DNA for the CDR3: TGTGCCAGCACTAGCGGAGCCACAGATACGCAGTATTTT. It codes for CASTSGATDTQYF.

This clonotype was counted between two and nine times. The chain couples TRBV28 to TRBJ1-5; D is uncertain. CDR3 length: 14 amino acids. CDR1 and CDR2 (germline): MDHEN, SYDVKM. Trimming pared 5 bases from V and 1 base from J, leaving 9 bases between. CDR3 DNA: TGTGCCAGCAGTGGGGTGAGGAGCAATCAGCCCCAGCATTTT. It translates to CASSGVRSNQPQHF.

The gene calls are TRBV21-1 and TRBJ1-2; the listed D gene, TRBD1, was not tested against the DNA. TRBV21-1 is a pseudogene segment. The CDR3 totals 14 residues. The CDR3 DNA reads as TGTGCCAGCAGAATGGGACAGGGACACTATGGCTACACCTTC. Protein product: CASRMGQGHYGYTF.

This clonotype was counted a few times. The chain joins TRBV27 to TRBJ1-1; D may be TRBD1 (5 bases). The germline V gene has CDR1 MNHEY and CDR2 SMNVEV (reference sequence). This CDR3 has 14 amino acids. V was shortened by 8 bases and J by 6 bases, with 19 bases between the two germline ends. This chain's CDR3 is CASHLNGGEAEAFF. The CDR3, as DNA: TGTGCCAGCCACTTAAACGGGGGAGAGGCTGAAGCTTTCTTT.

V gene TRBV27 combines with J gene TRBJ1-1; D not certain. V was cut by 6 bases and J by 1 base, with 12 bases left in between. This CDR3 contains 14 residues. Germline CDR1 MNHEY, CDR2 SMNVEV (reference sequence). CDR3 sequence: CASREGLENTEAFF. The CDR3 DNA is TGTGCCAGCAGGGAGGGCCTGGAGAACACTGAAGCTTTCTTT.

The table lists this clonotype with many counts. V is TRBV10-3 and J is TRBJ2-7, with D possibly being TRBD1 or TRBD2 (5 bases each). This CDR3 has 12 amino acids. The germline CDR1 and CDR2 sequences are ENHRY and SYGVKD. V was clipped by 10 bases and J by 7 bases, with 17 bases between them. The CDR3 region has the DNA TGTGCCACCGACAGTGGAGGAGGAGAGCAGTACTTC. This codes for CATDSGGGEQYF.

The chain couples TRBV28 to TRBJ2-5; possibly TRBD1 for D (5 bases). V was shortened by 3 bases and J by 3 bases, with 11 bases between the two germline ends. Germline V CDR1 and CDR2: MDHEN, SYDVKM. The CDR3 sequence is 14 residues long. CDR3 amino acids: CASSFRQNKETQYF. CDR3 in DNA: TGTGCCAGCAGTTTCAGACAGAACAAAGAGACCCAGTACTTC.